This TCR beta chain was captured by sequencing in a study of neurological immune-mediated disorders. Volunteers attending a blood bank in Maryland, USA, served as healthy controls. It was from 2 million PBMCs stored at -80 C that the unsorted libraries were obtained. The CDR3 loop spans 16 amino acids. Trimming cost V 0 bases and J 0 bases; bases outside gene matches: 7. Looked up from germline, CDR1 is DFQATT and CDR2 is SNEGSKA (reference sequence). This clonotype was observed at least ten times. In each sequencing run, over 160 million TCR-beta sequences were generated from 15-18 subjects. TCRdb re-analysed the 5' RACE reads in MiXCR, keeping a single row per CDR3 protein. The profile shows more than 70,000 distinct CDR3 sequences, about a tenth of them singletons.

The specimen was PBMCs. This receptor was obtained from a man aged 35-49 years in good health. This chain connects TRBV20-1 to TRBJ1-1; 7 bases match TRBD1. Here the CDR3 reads CSAREMGQYMNTEAFF. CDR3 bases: TGCAGTGCTAGAGAGATGGGACAGTATATGAACACTGAAGCTTTCTTT.